This T cell receptor beta chain was identified in a study of radiotherapy plus CTLA-4 blockade in lung cancer. Study-level background: Disease control reached under 35%, with objective responses in roughly 17%. Whole-study findings and limits: Peripheral blood showed expansion of tumor-derived TCR clones after radiotherapy and ipilimumab.

Germline V CDR1 and CDR2: SGDLS, YYNGEE. V was pared by 0 bases and J by 9 bases, with 9 bases of the junction left unmatched. The CDR3 runs to 16 residues. Receiving focal radiation plus CTLA-4 blockade with ipilimumab were patients who had chemo-refractory metastatic non-small-cell lung cancer. The protocol was immunoSEQ multiplex PCR, while the TCRdb copy is restricted to in-frame clones and leaves out a portion. The sample has approximately 38,000 clones; approximately 83% are singletons. Details on this clone: What it binds is unknown.

The TCR was taken from a human donor with non-small cell lung cancer whose response to radiotherapy plus ipilimumab could not be evaluated. This chain joins TRBV9 and TRBJ2-1; 10 bases match TRBD1. Sequencing used peripheral blood, obtained from a patient treated with radiotherapy plus ipilimumab. This CDR3 reads CASSVAGTGAMGEQFF. CDR3 nucleotides: TGTGCCAGCAGCGTAGCTGGGACAGGGGCCATGGGTGAGCAGTTCTTC.